These 30 T cell receptor beta chains originate from one sample sequenced in a study of blood T cell repertoires in COVID-19. This table comes from immunoSEQ multiplex PCR, and its TCRdb copy is limited to in-frame clones, with some not included. The data hold 40,000 to 55,000 clones, with 70% to 85% observed a single time. The sample comprised peripheral blood. The receptor source for this set is a man aged 50-60 years with acute or convalescent COVID-19.

The chain uses TRBV5-4 and TRBJ1-1; TRBD1 is a possible D gene (6 bases). Germline V gives CDR1 SGHNT, CDR2 YYREEE (reference sequence). This CDR3 has 13 residues. The V end lost 4 bases, the J end lost 6 bases, and 13 bases lay between the germline ends. The CDR3 is CASSPGGAPEAFF. The CDR3 nucleotides are TGTGCCAGCAGCCCGGGGGGGGCACCTGAAGCTTTCTTT.

The chain links TRBV20-1 to TRBJ1-2, with D unclear. The length of the CDR3 is 13 residues. The V and J ends lost 3 bases and 6 bases respectively, with 14 bases between them. CDR1 is DFQATT, CDR2 SNEGSKA, per germline (reference sequence). The CDR3 reads CSASKETEDGYTF. For the CDR3, the DNA is TGCAGTGCTAGTAAGGAGACCGAGGATGGCTACACCTTC.

V and J are TRBV9 and TRBJ2-7; D is possibly TRBD2 (5 bases). This CDR3 has 14 amino acids. V was clipped by 0 bases and J by 7 bases, with 14 bases between them. Germline V gives CDR1 SGDLS, CDR2 YYNGEE. The CDR3: CASSVESVTGEQYF. The CDR3 nucleotides read TGTGCCAGCAGCGTAGAGAGTGTAACGGGGGAGCAGTACTTC.

The rearrangement links TRBV29-1 to TRBJ2-6; 8 bases map to TRBD1. J lost 2 bases, V lost 4 bases, and 7 bases had no gene match. The CDR3 sequence is 16 residues long. Germline V gene sequence: CDR1 SQVTM, CDR2 ANQGSEA. The CDR3 region has the DNA TGCAGCGTTGTACAGGGGGGATTCACTGGGGCCAACGTCCTGACTTTC. Translation gives CSVVQGGFTGANVLTF.

The chain carries TRBV24-1 and TRBJ1-3; 7 bases line up with TRBD1. The germline V gene has CDR1 KGHDR and CDR2 SFDVKD. With V trimmed by 1 base and J by 4 bases, 18 bases remained unmatched. This CDR3 spans 20 amino acids. CDR3: CATSDFGGTNTGVTGNTIYF. The CDR3 DNA reads as TGTGCCACCAGTGATTTTGGGGGTACAAACACAGGGGTTACGGGAAACACCATATATTTT.

This clone appeared a few times. V and J are TRBV9 and TRBJ2-3, with a weak D call TRBD2 (5 bases). The CDR3 sequence is 14 residues long. The V end lost 0 bases, the J end lost 1 base, and 6 bases lay between the germline ends. The V gene's germline CDR1 is SGDLS and CDR2 YYNGEE. CDR3 amino acids: CASSVGRGTDTQYF. In DNA, the CDR3 is TGTGCCAGCAGCGTAGGGCGGGGCACAGATACGCAGTATTTT.

The chain employs TRBV7-9 and TRBJ2-2; 14 nucleotides match TRBD2. The CDR3 contains 17 residues. J lost 5 bases, V lost 5 bases, and 7 bases had no gene match. From germline, CDR1 is SEHNR and CDR2 FQNEAQ (reference sequence). CDR3 protein: CASSLGLAGGRTGELFF. For the CDR3, the DNA is TGTGCCAGCAGCCTAGGACTAGCGGGAGGACGGACCGGGGAGCTGTTTTTT. Full variable domain (missing parts from reference TRBV7-9 and TRBJ2-2): DTGVSQNPRHKITKRGQNVTFRCDPISEHNRLYWYRQTLGQGPEFLTYFQNEAQLEKSRLLSDRFSAERPKGSFSTLEIQRTEQGDSAMYLCASSLGLAGGRTGELFFGEGSRLTVL.

The V call is TRBV13, the J call TRBJ2-4, with 10 bases matching TRBD1. The CDR3 is 14 residues long. CDR1 and CDR2 (germline): PRHDT, FYEKMQ (reference sequence). V gave up 6 bases and J gave up 6 bases; unmatched junction bases: 5. The CDR3 protein is CASSLGQGVNIQYF. CDR3 sequence (DNA): TGTGCCAGCAGTCTAGGACAGGGGGTAAACATTCAGTACTTC.

The genes are TRBV13 and TRBJ1-3; D is undetermined. This CDR3 is built from 16 residues. Trimming took off 0 bases at V and 1 base at J, with 10 bases between the two ends. Germline values: CDR1 PRHDT, CDR2 FYEKMQ (reference sequence). CDR3 sequence (DNA): TGTGCCAGCAGCTTAGGCCTGGGAGGGTCTGGAAACACCATATATTTT. This gives the protein CASSLGLGGSGNTIYF.

The count of this clone is one. The rearrangement joins TRBV19 to TRBJ2-5; 7 nucleotides line up with TRBD2. The CDR3 is made up of 14 amino acids. Per germline, CDR1 LNHDA and CDR2 SQIVND (reference sequence). V was pared by 10 bases and J by 1 base, with 9 bases of the junction left unmatched. In DNA, the CDR3 is TGTGCCACCACATTAGCGGGCCTCCAAGAGACCCAGTACTTC. Its protein product is CATTLAGLQETQYF.

This chain uses TRBV9 with TRBJ2-1; weak D call: TRBD2 (5 bases). The germline V gene has CDR1 SGDLS and CDR2 YYNGEE. Trimming removed 1 base from V and 0 bases from J, with 8 bases in between. The CDR3 consists of 15 residues. The CDR3 region has the DNA TGTGCCAGCAGCGTATTTGGGAGCTCCTACAATGAGCAGTTCTTC. It is translated as CASSVFGSSYNEQFF.

The chain joins TRBV10-1 to TRBJ2-3; D possibly corresponds to TRBD1 (6 bases). Between the trimmed V and J ends, which lost 7 bases and 12 bases, there was a span of 11 bases. This CDR3 region has 10 residues. CDR1 and CDR2 from the germline V gene are WNHNN and SYGVQD (reference sequence). CDR3 nucleotide sequence: TGCGCCAGCAACAGGGACAAACAGTATTTT. As protein: CASNRDKQYF.

The chain uses TRBV6-5 and TRBJ2-2; D call uncertain. The CDR3 spans 15 residues. Per germline, CDR1 MNHEY and CDR2 SVGAGI. Trimming took off 0 bases at V and 3 bases at J, with 8 bases between the two ends. Here the CDR3 reads CASSYSDTYTGELFF. As DNA, the CDR3 is TGTGCCAGCAGTTACTCAGACACTTACACCGGGGAGCTGTTTTTT.

This clone appeared once. J is TRBJ2-5 and V is TRBV19, with 11 bases fitting TRBD2. The germline V gene has CDR1 LNHDA and CDR2 SQIVND (reference sequence). Trimming removed 4 bases from V and 1 base from J; junction bases left unmatched: 5. CDR3 length equals 16 residues. This CDR3 is CASSTGLAGLQETQYF. CDR3 in DNA: TGTGCCAGTAGTACAGGACTAGCGGGTCTCCAAGAGACCCAGTACTTC.

This rearrangement joins TRBV5-1 to TRBJ2-7, with D unresolved. In germline, CDR1 is SGHRS, CDR2 YFSETQ. This CDR3 has 13 residues. Trimming removed 0 bases from V and 1 base from J, with 5 bases in between. CDR3 amino acids: CASSLANSYEQYF. CDR3 DNA: TGCGCCAGCAGCTTGGCCAATTCCTACGAGCAGTACTTC.

The genes are TRBV5-1 and TRBJ2-4; 11 bases are shared with TRBD2. Germline values: CDR1 SGHRS, CDR2 YFSETQ. This CDR3 is 20 amino acids long. The V segment lost 5 bases and the J segment 0 bases; nucleotides outside the gene matches: 16. CDR3 sequence (DNA): TGCGCCAGCAGTTATCCGTCCGGGACTAGCGGCCTCCTAGCCAAAAACATTCAGTACTTC. Translating gives CASSYPSGTSGLLAKNIQYF. The whole variable domain, remainder taken from reference TRBV5-1 and TRBJ2-4, is KAGVTQTPRYLIKTRGQQVTLSCSPISGHRSVSWYQQTPGQGLQFLFEYFSETQRNKGNFPGRFSGRQFSNSRSEMNVSTLELGDSALYLCASSYPSGTSGLLAKNIQYFGAGTRLSVL.

The rearrangement links TRBV29-1 to TRBJ2-7, with TRBD1 as a possible D gene (5 bases). V was pared by 4 bases and J by 0 bases, with 7 bases between. Per the germline V gene, CDR1 is SQVTM and CDR2 is ANQGSEA. CDR3 length: 12 residues. The CDR3 sequence: CSVGDSSYEQYF. The DNA of the CDR3 is TGCAGCGTTGGCGACAGCTCCTACGAGCAGTACTTC.

DNA for the CDR3: TGTGCCACCGAAGGACAGGGAAATGAAAAACTGTTTTTT. Amino acid sequence: CATEGQGNEKLFF. This chain uses TRBV24-1 with TRBJ1-4; TRBD1 matches 8 bases. CDR1 KGHDR and CDR2 SFDVKD come from the germline V gene. This CDR3 comprises 13 residues. The V and J ends lost 9 bases and 5 bases, in that order; junction bases with no gene match: 4.

This chain connects TRBV25-1 to TRBJ1-3; 7 nucleotides agree with TRBD1. V shed 2 bases and J 4 bases; nucleotides not matched to a gene: 14. The CDR3 has 18 residues. Germline V CDR1 and CDR2: MGHDK, SYGVNS. This CDR3 reads CASSEPRTGSPKGNTIYF. CDR3 DNA: TGTGCCAGCAGTGAACCCCGGACAGGCTCCCCTAAAGGAAACACCATATATTTT.

The V call is TRBV9, the J call TRBJ2-7; TRBD2 matches 10 bases. This CDR3 region has 14 residues. V shed 3 bases, J shed 1 base, and the junction held 1 base outside the gene matches. The germline CDR1 and CDR2 sequences are SGDLS and YYNGEE. The CDR3 nucleotides read TGTGCCAGCAGCGGGACTAGCGGATCCTACGAGCAGTACTTC. Protein product: CASSGTSGSYEQYF.

CDR3 DNA: TGTGCCAGCAGTTTGACAGGGGATTCACCCCTCCACTTT. Residues: CASSLTGDSPLHF. The genes are TRBV27 and TRBJ1-6; TRBD1 agrees at 8 bases. J gave up 8 bases and V 3 bases, and 0 bases lay outside the gene matches. CDR1 is MNHEY, CDR2 SMNVEV, per germline (reference sequence). This CDR3 spans 13 amino acids.

The genes are TRBV6-4 and TRBJ2-3; D perhaps matches TRBD2 (5 bases). Germline V gene sequence: CDR1 MRHNA, CDR2 SNTAGT. This CDR3 is 13 amino acids long. Trimming stripped 2 bases from V and 6 bases from J, with 9 bases between. The CDR3 region has the DNA TGTGCCAGCAGTGACCAACTAGGGGATACGCAGTATTTT. Translating gives CASSDQLGDTQYF.

The CDR3 here is CASSQAGDSIYEQYF. CDR3 sequence (DNA): TGTGCCAGCAGCCAAGCCGGGGACAGTATCTACGAGCAGTACTTC. The rearrangement joins TRBV3-1 (or the pseudogene TRBV3-2) to TRBJ2-7; 7 bases align to TRBD1. The CDR3 covers 15 residues. V lost 1 base to trimming and J lost 3 bases; unmatched junction nucleotides: 6. Germline lookup yields CDR1 LGHDT and CDR2 YNNKEL (reference sequence).

V is TRBV28 and J is TRBJ2-1; 7 bases match TRBD2. J lost 7 bases, V lost 5 bases, and 8 bases had no gene match. Germline loops: CDR1 MDHEN, CDR2 SYDVKM. The CDR3 has 14 residues. CDR3 DNA: TGTGCCAGCAGTCTCGGGGGGAGGGGAAATGAGCAGTTCTTC. Protein product: CASSLGGRGNEQFF. The full variable domain, with the rest looked up from reference TRBV28 and TRBJ2-1, is DVKVTQSSRYLVKRTGEKVFLECVQDMDHENMFWYRQDPGLGLRLIYFSYDVKMKEKGDIPEGYSVSREKKERFSLILESASTNQTSMYLCASSLGGRGNEQFFGPGTRLTVL.

The J gene is TRBJ1-5, the V gene TRBV19; perhaps TRBD1 as D (6 bases). CDR1 LNHDA and CDR2 SQIVND come from the germline V gene (reference sequence). Trimming pared 3 bases from V and 0 bases from J, leaving 9 bases between. The CDR3 covers 15 residues. This CDR3 reads CASSISDSSNQPQHF. In DNA form, the CDR3 reads TGTGCCAGTAGTATTTCGGACAGTAGCAATCAGCCCCAGCATTTT.

The chain carries TRBV7-2 and TRBJ2-5, with 10 bases fitting TRBD2. Germline-derived CDR1 and CDR2 are SGHTA and FQGNSA. J lost 4 bases, V lost 1 base, and 6 bases had no gene match. The CDR3 is made up of 16 amino acids. The CDR3 protein is CASSLERSGRGETQYF. For the CDR3, the DNA is TGTGCCAGCAGCTTAGAAAGAAGCGGGAGGGGAGAGACCCAGTACTTC.

The rearrangement joins TRBV6-5 to TRBJ1-1; D perhaps matches TRBD1 (6 bases). Per germline, CDR1 MNHEY and CDR2 SVGAGI. V was cut by 6 bases and J by 4 bases, with 18 bases left in between. The CDR3 has 15 residues. The CDR3 is CASRGHPTMGTEAFF. The CDR3 DNA follows: TGTGCCAGCAGGGGACACCCCACTATGGGCACTGAAGCTTTCTTT.

A word on this clone: Other DNA sequences within the sample encode an identical CDR3. The chain links TRBV5-1 to TRBJ2-7; 7 bases align to TRBD1. There are 13 residues in the CDR3. The V gene's germline CDR1 is SGHRS and CDR2 YFSETQ. V shed 1 base, J shed 7 bases, and the junction held 5 bases outside the gene matches. CDR3 sequence reads: CASSLTGDREQYF. The CDR3 DNA is TGCGCCAGCAGCTTGACAGGGGATAGGGAGCAGTACTTC. The full variable domain, with the rest looked up from reference TRBV5-1 and TRBJ2-7, is KAGVTQTPRYLIKTRGQQVTLSCSPISGHRSVSWYQQTPGQGLQFLFEYFSETQRNKGNFPGRFSGRQFSNSRSEMNVSTLELGDSALYLCASSLTGDREQYFGPGTRLTVT.

This chain uses TRBV11-1 with TRBJ1-1; unclear D gene. V lost 0 bases and J lost 5, with 7 bases in between. The CDR3 spans 13 residues. CDR1 is SGHAT, CDR2 FQDESV, per germline (reference sequence). CDR3 sequence (DNA): TGTGCCAGCAGCTTAGCGGCACAGACTGAAGCTTTCTTT. It codes for CASSLAAQTEAFF.

The chain recombines TRBV7-6 with TRBJ2-3; 10 nucleotides match TRBD1. The CDR3 extends over 20 amino acids. The V gene's germline CDR1 is SGHVS and CDR2 FNYEAQ. V shed 4 bases and J 0 bases; nucleotides not matched to a gene: 16. Written as DNA, the CDR3 is TGTGCCAGCAGCTCCGGCCGAATTTCGGGACAGGGGCTAAGCACAGATACGCAGTATTTT. It translates to CASSSGRISGQGLSTDTQYF. The complete variable domain, with remaining parts taken from reference TRBV7-6 and TRBJ2-3, reads GAGVSQSPRYKVTKRGQDVALRCDPISGHVSLYWYRQALGQGPEFLTYFNYEAQQDKSGLPNDRFSAERPEGSISTLTIQRTEQRDSAMYRCASSSGRISGQGLSTDTQYFGPGTRLTVL.